Listed below are T cell receptor beta chains from one sample, sequenced in a study of T-cell reconstitution after alpha-beta-depleted transplantation in children. TCRdb itself ran the PCR reads through MiXCR, one entry per CDR3 protein. Here the sample spans a few hundred thousand distinct CDR3 sequences, 7.5% to 10% being singletons. This specimen was PBMCs from the stem cell graft donor, taken from the stem cell graft. All receptors come from a human donor who donated a stem cell graft to a child with SCID. The CDR3 runs from the conserved cysteine through the conserved F or W. Each record gives: V gene, J gene, clone size, D gene, CDR3 DNA, CDR3 protein. D genes are given only for firm matches. The size field is filled for only some rows; it gives once, few, many or a size class.

v_gene: TRBV5-5; j_gene: TRBJ2-4; abundance: many; d_gene: TRBD2; CDR3nt: TGTGCCAGCAGCTTGGTAGCGGGAGAACAATACATTCAGTACTTC; CDR3aa: CASSLVAGEQYIQYF
v_gene: TRBV20-1; j_gene: TRBJ2-5; abundance: many; d_gene: NA; CDR3nt: TGCAGTGCTTCCGGGACCGGGGGACAAGAGACCCAGTACTTC; CDR3aa: CSASGTGGQETQYF
v_gene: TRBV5-1; j_gene: TRBJ2-3; abundance: few; d_gene: TRBD2; CDR3nt: TGCGCCAGCACCCCTAGCGGGACAGTCACAGATACGCAGTATTTT; CDR3aa: CASTPSGTVTDTQYF
v_gene: TRBV5-1; j_gene: TRBJ1-6; abundance: NA; d_gene: NA; CDR3nt: TGCGCCAGCAGCGGGCCGGGGCTCGGGAATTCACCCCTCCACTTT; CDR3aa: CASSGPGLGNSPLHF
v_gene: TRBV27; j_gene: TRBJ2-3; abundance: many; d_gene: NA; CDR3nt: TGTGCCAGCAGTCGTAACGGAGGCTTTGGCACAGATACGCAGTATTTT; CDR3aa: CASSRNGGFGTDTQYF
v_gene: TRBV29-1; j_gene: TRBJ1-2; abundance: many; d_gene: NA; CDR3nt: TGCAGCGTTGAAAGCATACTCTATGGCTACACCTTC; CDR3aa: CSVESILYGYTF
v_gene: TRBV20-1; j_gene: TRBJ2-5; abundance: many; d_gene: NA; CDR3nt: TGCAGTGCCACGTCCCGGAGACAGGAGACCCAGTACTTC; CDR3aa: CSATSRRQETQYF
v_gene: TRBV20-1; j_gene: TRBJ1-6; abundance: many; d_gene: TRBD1; CDR3nt: TGCAGTGCTAGAGATGGAGGGTTGGGACAGCTTAATTCACCCCTCCACTTT; CDR3aa: CSARDGGLGQLNSPLHF
v_gene: TRBV7-6; j_gene: TRBJ2-1; abundance: many; d_gene: TRBD1; CDR3nt: TGTGCCAGCAGCCCTCGGAGGGGACAGGGTAACAATGAGCAGTTCTTC; CDR3aa: CASSPRRGQGNNEQFF
v_gene: TRBV20-1; j_gene: TRBJ1-1; abundance: many; d_gene: TRBD1; CDR3nt: TGCAGTGCTAGTCCCTCCGGGACAGGGCGTGAAGCTTTCTTT; CDR3aa: CSASPSGTGREAFF
v_gene: TRBV24-1; j_gene: TRBJ1-5; abundance: many; d_gene: NA; CDR3nt: TGTGCCACCAGTGATTTGCCCCCCAGACCAGCGATTCAGCCCCAGCATTTT; CDR3aa: CATSDLPPRPAIQPQHF
v_gene: TRBV5-1; j_gene: TRBJ1-4; abundance: many; d_gene: NA; CDR3nt: TGCGCCAGCAGCTCCGTGTCGGGGGGATCAAATGAAAAACTGTTTTTT; CDR3aa: CASSSVSGGSNEKLFF
v_gene: TRBV7-9; j_gene: TRBJ1-5; abundance: many; d_gene: TRBD1; CDR3nt: TGTGCCAGCAGCTTCGGGACAGGGGGCCATCAGCCCCAGCATTTT; CDR3aa: CASSFGTGGHQPQHF